This entry concerns a single TCR beta chain. Trimming removed 5 bases from V and 3 bases from J, with 9 bases in between. The CDR3 sequence is 13 residues long. The V gene's germline CDR1 is SGDLS and CDR2 YYNGEE. The data were obtained in a study of blood T cell repertoires in COVID-19. The assay was immunoSEQ multiplex PCR, and TCRdb's table has in-frame clones only and misses some. In the table there are around 140,000 clones, 85% to 90% of which are singletons. The sequenced sample was peripheral blood. This chain links TRBV9 with TRBJ2-1; D is undetermined. This TCR was sampled from a man aged 65 to 85 with active COVID-19. CDR3 in DNA: TGTGCCAGCAGTCCCCCTAGCTACAATGAGCAGTTCTTC. Its translation: CASSPPSYNEQFF.